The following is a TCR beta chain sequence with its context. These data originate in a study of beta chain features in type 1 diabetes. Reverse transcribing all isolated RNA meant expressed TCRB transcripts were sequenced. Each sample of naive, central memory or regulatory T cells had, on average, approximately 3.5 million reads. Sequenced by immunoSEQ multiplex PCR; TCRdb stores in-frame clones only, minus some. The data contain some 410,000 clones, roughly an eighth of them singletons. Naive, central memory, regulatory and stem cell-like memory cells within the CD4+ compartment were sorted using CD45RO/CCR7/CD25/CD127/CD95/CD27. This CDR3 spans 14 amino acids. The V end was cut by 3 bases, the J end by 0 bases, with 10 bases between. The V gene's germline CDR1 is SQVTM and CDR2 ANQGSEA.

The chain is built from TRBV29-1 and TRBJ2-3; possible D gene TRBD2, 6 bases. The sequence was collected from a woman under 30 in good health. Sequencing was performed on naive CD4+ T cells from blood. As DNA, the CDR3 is TGCAGCGTTGATTTCGGGAGTAGCACAGATACGCAGTATTTT. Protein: CSVDFGSSTDTQYF.